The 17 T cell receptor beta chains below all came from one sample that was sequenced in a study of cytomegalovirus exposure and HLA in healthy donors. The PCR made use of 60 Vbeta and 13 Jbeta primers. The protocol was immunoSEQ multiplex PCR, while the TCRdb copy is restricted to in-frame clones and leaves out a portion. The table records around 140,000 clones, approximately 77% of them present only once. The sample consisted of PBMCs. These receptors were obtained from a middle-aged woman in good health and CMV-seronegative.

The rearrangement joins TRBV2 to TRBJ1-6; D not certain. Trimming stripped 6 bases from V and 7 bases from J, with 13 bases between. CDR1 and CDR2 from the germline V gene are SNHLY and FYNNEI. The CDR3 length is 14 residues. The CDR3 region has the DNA TGTGCCAGCAGATGGGGAGCGAGGAATTCACCCCTCCACTTT. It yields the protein CASRWGARNSPLHF.

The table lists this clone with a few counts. CDR3 coding DNA: TGCGCCAGCAGTGAGTCCTGGGGGCGTAGCACCGGGGAGCTGTTTTTT. Its protein product is CASSESWGRSTGELFF. The chain recombines TRBV10-1 with TRBJ2-2; tentative D call: TRBD1 (6 bases). Deletions cut 0 bases from V and 4 bases from J, with 12 bases between. Germline CDR1 reads WNHNN; CDR2 reads SYGVQD (reference sequence). The CDR3 totals 16 residues.

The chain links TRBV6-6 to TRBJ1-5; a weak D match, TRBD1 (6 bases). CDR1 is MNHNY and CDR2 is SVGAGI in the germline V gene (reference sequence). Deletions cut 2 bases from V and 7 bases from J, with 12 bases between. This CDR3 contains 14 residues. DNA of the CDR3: TGTGCCAGCAGTTACGGGGGGGGCTGGCAGCCCCAGCATTTT. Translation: CASSYGGGWQPQHF.

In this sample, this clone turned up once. The CDR3 loop is CASSVDGTRNSPLHF. The CDR3 bases are TGTGCCAGCAGCGTAGATGGGACAAGAAATTCACCCCTCCACTTT. J is TRBJ1-6 and V is TRBV9; maybe TRBD1 (6 bases). Trimming stripped 0 bases from V and 7 bases from J, with 11 bases between. This CDR3 has 15 amino acids. Germline CDR1 and CDR2: SGDLS and YYNGEE.

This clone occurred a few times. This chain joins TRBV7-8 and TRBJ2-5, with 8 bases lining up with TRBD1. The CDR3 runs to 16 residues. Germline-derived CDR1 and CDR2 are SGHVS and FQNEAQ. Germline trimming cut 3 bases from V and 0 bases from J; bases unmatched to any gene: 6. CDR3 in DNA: TGTGCCAGCAGCTTCAGACAGGGGCGAAACCAAGAGACCCAGTACTTC. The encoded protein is CASSFRQGRNQETQYF.

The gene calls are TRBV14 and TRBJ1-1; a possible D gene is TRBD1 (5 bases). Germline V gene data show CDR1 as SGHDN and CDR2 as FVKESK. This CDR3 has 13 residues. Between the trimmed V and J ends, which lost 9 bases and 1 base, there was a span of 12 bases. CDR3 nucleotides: TGTGCCAGTACCCAACAGGCGAACACTGAAGCTTTCTTT. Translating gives CASTQQANTEAFF.

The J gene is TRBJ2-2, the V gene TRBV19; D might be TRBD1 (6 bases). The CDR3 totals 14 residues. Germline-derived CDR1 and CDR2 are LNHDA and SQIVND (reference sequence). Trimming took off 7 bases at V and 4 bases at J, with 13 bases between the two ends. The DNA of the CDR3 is TGTGCCAGTAATCAGGGGAAGGTCACCGGGGAGCTGTTTTTT. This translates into CASNQGKVTGELFF.

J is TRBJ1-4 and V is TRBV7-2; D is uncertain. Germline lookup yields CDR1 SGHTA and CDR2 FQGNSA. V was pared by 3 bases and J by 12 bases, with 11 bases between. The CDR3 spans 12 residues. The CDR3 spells CASSLSGWELFF. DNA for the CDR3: TGTGCCAGCAGCTTGTCCGGGTGGGAACTGTTTTTT.

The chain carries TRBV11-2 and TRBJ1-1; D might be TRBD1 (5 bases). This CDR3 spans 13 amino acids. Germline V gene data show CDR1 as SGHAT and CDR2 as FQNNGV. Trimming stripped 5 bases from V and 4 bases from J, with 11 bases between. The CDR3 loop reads CASSPTGGTEAFF. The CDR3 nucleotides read TGTGCCAGCAGCCCGACGGGGGGCACTGAAGCTTTCTTT. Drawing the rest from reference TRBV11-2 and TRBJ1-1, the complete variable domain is EAGVAQSPRYKIIEKRQSVAFWCNPISGHATLYWYQQILGQGPKLLIQFQNNGVVDDSQLPKDRFSAERLKGVDSTLKIQPAKLEDSAVYLCASSPTGGTEAFFGQGTRLTVV.

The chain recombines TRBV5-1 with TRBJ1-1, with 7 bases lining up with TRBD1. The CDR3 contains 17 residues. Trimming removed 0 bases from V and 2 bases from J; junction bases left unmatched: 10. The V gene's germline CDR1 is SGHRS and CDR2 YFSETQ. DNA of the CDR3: TGCGCCAGCAGCTTGGCCCGGACAGGCCTGATTAACACTGAAGCTTTCTTT. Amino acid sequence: CASSLARTGLINTEAFF.

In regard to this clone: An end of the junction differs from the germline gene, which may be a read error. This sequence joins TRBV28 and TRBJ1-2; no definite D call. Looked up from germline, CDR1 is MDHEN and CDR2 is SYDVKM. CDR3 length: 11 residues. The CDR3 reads CASSSPVEPNF. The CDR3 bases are TGTGCCAGCAGTTCTCCCGTGGAGCCCAACTTC.

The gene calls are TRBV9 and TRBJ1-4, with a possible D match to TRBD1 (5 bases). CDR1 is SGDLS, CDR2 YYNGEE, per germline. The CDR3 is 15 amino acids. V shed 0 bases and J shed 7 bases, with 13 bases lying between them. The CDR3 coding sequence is TGTGCCAGCAGCGTAGCCGGGGGGGGTTTTGAAAAACTGTTTTTT. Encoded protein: CASSVAGGGFEKLFF.

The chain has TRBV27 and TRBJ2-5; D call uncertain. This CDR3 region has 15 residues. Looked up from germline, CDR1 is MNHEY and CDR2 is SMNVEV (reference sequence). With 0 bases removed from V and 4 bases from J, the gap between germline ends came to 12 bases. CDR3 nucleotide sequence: TGTGCCAGCAGTTTATCGTCGCTAGTCGGAGAGACCCAGTACTTC. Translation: CASSLSSLVGETQYF.

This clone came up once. In DNA, the CDR3 is TGTGCCAGCAGCCCAATACAGGGGGGCTATGGCTACACCTTC. Translation gives CASSPIQGGYGYTF. This chain uses TRBV7-7 with TRBJ1-2, with 8 bases aligning to TRBD1. Germline V gene lookup returns CDR1 SSHAT and CDR2 FNYEAQ (reference sequence). V was clipped by 5 bases and J by 4 bases; unmatched bases: 6. This CDR3 contains 14 residues.

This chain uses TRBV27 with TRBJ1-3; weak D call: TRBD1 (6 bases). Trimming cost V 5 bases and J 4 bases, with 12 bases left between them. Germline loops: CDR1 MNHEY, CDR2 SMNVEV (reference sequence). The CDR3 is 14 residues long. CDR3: CASSLRGEGNTIYF. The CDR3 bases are TGTGCCAGCAGTCTCAGGGGAGAAGGAAACACCATATATTTT.

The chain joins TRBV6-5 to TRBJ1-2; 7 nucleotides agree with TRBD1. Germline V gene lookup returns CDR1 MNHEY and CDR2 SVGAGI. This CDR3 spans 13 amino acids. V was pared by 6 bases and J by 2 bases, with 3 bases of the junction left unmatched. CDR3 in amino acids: CASRTGINYGYTF. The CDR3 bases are TGTGCCAGCAGGACAGGGATAAACTATGGCTACACCTTC.

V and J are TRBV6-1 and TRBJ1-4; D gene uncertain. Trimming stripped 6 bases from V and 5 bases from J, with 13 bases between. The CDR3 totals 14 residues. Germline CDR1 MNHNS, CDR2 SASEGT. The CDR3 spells CASREPGANEKLFF. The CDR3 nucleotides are TGTGCCAGCAGGGAACCGGGAGCCAATGAAAAACTGTTTTTT.